A selection of T cell receptor beta chains follows, all from one sample in a study of T cell responses to AZD1222 COVID-19 vaccine. Clones were read by immunoSEQ multiplex PCR, and TCRdb kept only the in-frame ones, dropping some. The sample has about 150,000 clones, 75% to 95% seen once. The sequenced sample was peripheral blood, obtained on day 0 of AZD1222 vaccination. Every receptor here comes from an adult in good health. Each CDR3 is given with its conserved first and last residue. D genes are given only for firm matches. Some rows have no size entry. The others give once, few or many, or a class for an expanded clone.

j_call clone_size d_call v_call cdr3_aa cdr3_nt
TRBJ1-2 few TRBD1 TRBV11-1 CASSPGTGANYGYTF TGTGCCAGCAGCCCCGGGACAGGGGCTAACTATGGCTACACCTTC
TRBJ2-7 NA NA TRBV5-5 CASNNQGALSYEQYF TGTGCCAGCAACAATCAGGGAGCCCTCTCCTACGAGCAGTACTTC
TRBJ1-2 NA TRBD1 TRBV24-1 CATSDNRDRGSYGYTF TGTGCCACCAGTGATAACCGGGACAGGGGATCCTATGGCTACACCTTC
TRBJ1-6 NA NA TRBV28 CASSPGGDNSPLHF TGTGCCAGCAGCCCCGGGGGGGACAATTCACCCCTCCACTTT
TRBJ2-7 NA NA TRBV11-2 CASRIGQSIVYEQYF TGTGCCAGCAGAATCGGACAGTCCATTGTCTACGAGCAGTACTTC
TRBJ2-3 NA TRBD2 TRBV14 CASSPSGRATDTQYF TGTGCCAGCAGCCCCAGCGGGAGGGCCACAGATACGCAGTATTTT
TRBJ1-1 NA NA TRBV19 CASSISVGWNTEAFF TGTGCCAGTAGTATATCAGTTGGGTGGAACACTGAAGCTTTCTTT
TRBJ2-7 NA NA TRBV15 CATSAEPGSNYEQYF TGTGCCACCAGCGCCGAACCGGGATCGAACTACGAGCAGTACTTC
TRBJ1-3 NA TRBD1 TRBV28 CASSFPGQGAGNTIYF TGTGCCAGCAGTTTCCCCGGACAGGGGGCTGGAAACACCATATATTTT
TRBJ2-1 once NA TRBV5-5 CASSLIPPWGYEQFF TGTGCCAGCAGCTTGATTCCGCCCTGGGGGTATGAGCAGTTCTTC
TRBJ2-7 few NA TRBV15 CATSGRRSGPPYEQYF TGTGCCACCAGCGGTAGAAGAAGCGGGCCGCCCTACGAGCAGTACTTC
TRBJ2-3 NA NA TRBV5-4 CASSFGDPDTQYF TGTGCCAGCAGCTTCGGGGACCCAGATACGCAGTATTTT
TRBJ2-3 NA TRBD1 TRBV30 CAWSTGQGASDTQYF TGTGCCTGGAGTACCGGACAGGGGGCATCAGATACGCAGTATTTT
TRBJ1-2 NA TRBD1 TRBV5-4 CASSLEKTGQFHSYGYTF TGTGCCAGCAGCTTGGAAAAAACGGGACAGTTCCACTCCTATGGCTACACCTTC
TRBJ2-7 NA NA TRBV6-1 CASSEGEVYEQYF TGTGCCAGCAGTGAAGGCGAAGTCTACGAGCAGTACTTC
TRBJ1-4 NA NA TRBV11-2 CASSLDRGTTNEKLFF TGTGCCAGCAGCTTAGATAGGGGGACAACTAATGAAAAACTGTTTTTT
TRBJ1-1 NA NA TRBV5-1 CASSLWGTNTEAFF TGCGCCAGCAGCTTGTGGGGGACGAACACTGAAGCTTTCTTT
TRBJ2-7 NA TRBD2 TRBV19 CASSIGTSGSGEQYF TGTGCCAGTAGTATTGGCACTAGCGGGAGTGGCGAGCAGTACTTC
TRBJ1-4 NA TRBD1 TRBV25-1 CASMRQGHEKLFF TGTGCCAGCATGCGACAGGGTCATGAAAAACTGTTTTTT
TRBJ2-6 NA TRBD2 TRBV4-3 CASSPGGKYAGANVLTF TGCGCCAGCAGCCCCGGGGGGAAGTATGCTGGGGCCAACGTCCTGACTTTC
TRBJ1-1 NA NA TRBV28 CASSLWTKNTEAFF TGTGCCAGCAGTTTATGGACAAAGAACACTGAAGCTTTCTTT
TRBJ2-5 NA NA TRBV2 CASSDRVEGKTQYF TGTGCCAGCAGTGACAGGGTCGAGGGGAAGACCCAGTACTTC
TRBJ2-1 NA NA TRBV28 CASSFNIDGSGNEQFF TGTGCCAGCAGTTTCAATATTGACGGGTCGGGGAATGAGCAGTTCTTC
TRBJ1-5 NA NA TRBV10-3 CAISAQLMDQPQHF TGTGCCATCAGTGCTCAATTGATGGATCAGCCCCAGCATTTT
TRBJ2-7 NA NA TRBV18 CASSPRDLTREQYF TGTGCCAGCTCACCGCGGGACTTAACCCGGGAGCAGTACTTC
TRBJ2-3 NA NA TRBV24-1 CATSDFAPVGITDTQYF TGTGCCACCAGTGATTTTGCTCCCGTGGGGATCACAGATACGCAGTATTTT
TRBJ1-2 NA NA TRBV28 CASSLLGGGYGYTF TGTGCCAGCAGTTTATTAGGGGGGGGCTATGGCTACACCTTC
TRBJ1-2 NA NA TRBV5-4 CASSLDGVGGYTF TGTGCCAGCAGCTTGGATGGGGTAGGCGGCTACACCTTC
TRBJ2-3 NA TRBD1 TRBV11-3 CASSHRTGLSTDTQYF TGTGCCAGCAGTCACCGGACAGGACTTAGCACAGATACGCAGTATTTT